This T cell receptor beta chain was identified in a study of TIL therapy for anti-PD-1-resistant metastatic lung cancer (dated by TCRdb to the early 2020s). With respect to the entire study: A median age of roughly 54 years (range about 35-80) and a median tumor PD-L1 proportion score of 4.5% to 6.5% were recorded among enrolled patients. The cohort was predominantly lung adenocarcinoma, with several EGFR-mutant and two ALK-rearranged tumors, and half of patients were current or former smokers. A median non-synonymous tumor mutation burden of under 1.9 mutations per megabase was determined across the cohort by whole-exome sequencing. T cell receptor beta sequencing of tumor and peripheral blood served to follow clonotypes across the tumor, the expanded TIL product, and serial blood samples.

Using bias-controlled multiplex PCR with the immunoSEQ v3 hsTCRB kit, the TCR beta CDR3 regions were amplified from genomic DNA. The TCR libraries were sequenced on an Illumina NextSeq 500 to approximately 2.1 million read pairs for survey level or about 5-6 million read pairs for deep level. Per the authors' processing: The immunoSEQ Analyzer software assigned V, D and J genes, filtered out non-productive sequences, and reported clonality. Repertoires of infused TIL and blood were compared using productive Simpson clonality and the Morisita overlap index of productive TRB rearrangements. In TCRdb, the immuneACCESS table is reduced to in-frame sequences with V and J assigned. These tables do not hold every clone; where another copy was compared, an unresolved V gene accounts for under half, and the others remain unexplained. D and trimming were read from the DNA, whereas the V and J calls and clone size are those reported in that table. Within this sample are about 50,000 clones, with less than 75% of them counted one time only. The ten largest clones take up around 5.4% of the sample.

Overall study outcomes, separate from this receptor: High clonal turnover was observed in TIL culture, with many enriched product clones not detected in the baseline tumor, which suggested clonal contraction rather than faithful expansion. Higher clonality and lower diversity were observed in expanded TIL cultures than in baseline intratumoral T cells (median clonality roughly 6% vs 31%, p < 0.0001). Generalizability was limited because the cohort was highly selected, with more treatment-naive, never-smoker and oncogene-addicted patients included than is typical. The study protocol defined all tumor marker inferences as exploratory.

The time point label, read with the paper, signifies: pre-treatment sample, taken before nivolumab and TIL therapy. Baseline tumor samples were excised metastases, mostly pleural nodules or supraclavicular lymph nodes, from the same resection used to grow TIL. Before any PD-1/PD-L1 blockade was given, tumors were harvested, nivolumab was then administered, and patients who progressed went on to receive lymphodepletion, an infusion of expanded TIL, and IL-2. Between October 2017 and January 2020, a dual-center phase I trial enrolled adults who had stage 4 NSCLC. Samples came from a single-arm, open-label phase I trial of tumor-infiltrating lymphocyte therapy with nivolumab in advanced non-small cell lung cancer. Portions of each resected tumor were snap-frozen in liquid nitrogen and stored at -80 °C. Using laser-capture macrodissection, tumor regions of interest were selected on H&E sections, then pulverized into approximately 15 mg aliquots and extracted using Qiagen Allprep kits.

The CDR3 runs 15 residues from the cysteine to the phenylalanine. Only CDR3 DNA is held: 45 bases, read in frame from base 1. Trimming takes 5 bases from V and 3 bases from J, and the germline ends sit 17 bases apart. For CDR1 and CDR2, the germline V gene lists MDHEN and SYDVKM. About this clone: The clone's antigen remains unknown. Base-call qualities are not available, and no considerably larger clone is one nucleotide away.

The sample in question was tumor tissue, obtained at baseline. The origin of this receptor is a person aged 25-85 years with non-small cell lung cancer. Recombination joined TRBV28 with TRBJ2-7, and the D gene may be TRBD1, 6 bases matching. This receptor has the CDR3 CASSVSGTRDYEQYF. The DNA sequence reads TGTGCCAGCAGTGTCTCCGGGACAAGGGACTACGAGCAGTACTTC.